This TCR beta chain came from a study of T cell repertoires in cytomegalovirus infection. Study summary: In public TCR beta signatures, there were indications of both CMV infection and matching HLA type. General study points: The cumulative frequency of public TCR beta families distinguished individuals who carried CMV together with the relevant HLA. HLA-C-restricted TCR beta clonotypes specific for CMV led the ex vivo response.

Looked up from germline, CDR1 is LNHDA and CDR2 is SQIVND (reference sequence). CDR3 length: 15 residues. With 7 bases removed from V and 1 base from J, the gap between germline ends came to 13 bases. TCRdb reanalysed the reads using MiXCR and keeps one entry per CDR3 protein. The data hold roughly 760,000 distinct CDR3 sequences, with approximately 40% observed a single time. In its sample, this clonotype was seen a few times. The antigen is not known. This receptor was identified in a human donor in good health (CMV status not recorded). Some clones in this sample may be carry-over from other donors' samples. The specimen sequenced was PBMCs. The chain uses TRBV19 and TRBJ2-2; D unresolved. CDR3 nucleotides: TGTGCCAGTACCCTCCACGGAAAGAACACCGGGGAGCTGTTTTTT. Its protein product is CASTLHGKNTGELFF.